This T cell receptor (beta chain) was documented in a study of cytomegalovirus exposure and HLA in healthy donors listed by TCRdb under 2017. Broadly, across the study: In an earlier analysis of approximately 640 of the donors, about 260 Gb of sequence data and 100 million or so unique TCR beta sequences from about 179 million T cells were reported. A later genetic analysis used genome-wide SNP genotypes for about 55% of the 666 donors, treating that subset as a discovery cohort. Every repertoire in the discovery cohort had been generated on one and the same sequencing platform. About 320 gigabases of sequencing data and approximately 85 million unique TCR sequences were included in an early release covering about 620 HLA-typed donors. Of the roughly 410 genotyped donors, approximately 80% were placed in the genetic ancestry cluster associated with self-reported Caucasian donors. A later analysis re-examined previously published TCR beta repertoires from more than 650 donors and added high-resolution HLA genotyping to investigate patterns of TCR occurrence. The study combined high-throughput TCR immunosequencing, statistical association of individual TCRs with disease status, and machine learning to predict cytomegalovirus infection status. Using immunosequencing, the study profiled T cell repertoires from 666 subjects and related those repertoires to cytomegalovirus serostatus. The number of donors typed differed by locus, with about 620-630 for A, B, C, DRB1 and DQB1, approximately 500 for DQA1, over 600 for DPA1, and some 470 for DPB1. Donor age, sex, ethnicity and CMV serostatus were collected together with the repertoire data. Along with the approximately 670-subject first cohort, a separate validation cohort of over 90 different subjects was used. An earlier analysis of 500 to 650 of the donors applied high-throughput TCR beta sequencing to assess whether each TCR beta V gene segment acted as functional or pseudogenic. Rather than using new phenotypic data, the later analysis identified candidate immune exposures from TCR beta sequences and from how often those sequences occurred across donors. Both class I and class II loci were covered by HLA typing, at four-digit resolution. About 5 DR-DQ haplotypes were handled as single units for association and clustering, since linkage in the cohort was strong. Among around 400 genotyped donors of the cohort, an average of about 240,000 unique TCR beta nucleotide sequences was sequenced per donor, of which approximately 18% were non-productive. The study aimed to test whether signatures of past pathogen exposure could be identified by cataloging public T cell receptors. Study-wide findings and limitations: Because counts were too low, under 20 rarely observed V segments, including chromosome 9 orphons, were left out of the earlier analysis of approximately 580 of the donors. Sequencing depth was assumed to be roughly uniform across donors in the presence/absence analyses, though that assumption may not hold. Because some donors lacked HLA typing at each locus, the association tests relied only on the typed subset. According to a later analysis, TCR association rates differed among HLA loci, with DRB1 alleles showing the most associated TCRs and HLA-C alleles showing the fewest. The only immune exposure information available for the cohort was CMV serostatus. In a later analysis, most CMV-associated TCR beta chains were found to appear HLA-restricted, with HLA associations seemingly driven largely by CMV exposure. Cytomegalovirus status was reported to be diagnosed by the classifier with high specificity and sensitivity in both the original and validation cohorts. An earlier analysis of some 590 of the donors showed that most TCR beta V segments appeared in productive rearrangements either about 87% or about 30% of the time, which broadly matched IMGT annotations. Because the 87-base-pair reads could not distinguish some IMGT-functional V segments, including TRBV6-2 and TRBV6-3, those segments were excluded. Specific HLA alleles were associated with 15,000 to 20,000 TCR beta sequences at a false discovery rate of 0.05 in a later analysis. A further reported finding was that TCR beta sequences accurately predicted the HLA-A and HLA-B alleles for most subjects in the first cohort. When HLA alleles, especially DR and DQ, strongly co-occurred, attributing TCR associations to individual alleles was difficult. In vitro tests confirmed that a few of the cytomegalovirus-associated TCR beta chains recognize cytomegalovirus antigens. The sequencing pipeline was judged likely to have produced a cluster of highly shared sequence variants as a technical artifact. Correlated functional status among segregating V segments might be attributable to linkage disequilibrium, but an unknown experimental factor could not be ruled out. According to the authors, the approach could potentially be generalized to other disease states and immunological phenotypes. In this cohort, only TCR beta chains were sequenced, and detectable features were limited by the absence of alpha or paired-chain data. Compared with the approximately 600-donor mean, donors in an Asian-associated ancestry cluster had fewer N-insertions in productive TCRs, according to a later genetic analysis. V-gene and J-gene trimming of TCR beta chains was associated with a missense DCLRE1C variant in a later genetic analysis, and the association was replicated in an independent cohort. The study gave a list of roughly 150 TCR beta chains associated with cytomegalovirus. Most TCR sequences were observed very rarely across donors, whereas some public TCRs were present in many individuals. A later analysis reported that several top co-occurrence clusters appeared linked to parvovirus B19, influenza, CMV and Epstein-Barr virus. In a later analysis, HLA-associated TCR beta chains were found to be more clonally expanded and to have lower generation probabilities than equally common non-associated chains.

In total, 500 to 700 healthy bone marrow donors made up the cohort. Cohort members were all nominally healthy when sampled, although unrecorded immune exposures were likely present. The donor tested CMV seropositive and was one of the 289 seropositive cohort members. A peripheral blood sample was collected from each donor, and TCR beta sequencing was performed on peripheral blood mononuclear cells. The Qiagen DNeasy Blood Extraction Kit was used to extract genomic DNA from the blood cell samples. Preparation of the library involved the immunoSEQ multiplex PCR assay. For the multiplex PCR, a mixture combining 60 forward primers for TCR Vbeta segments and 13 reverse primers for TCR Jbeta segments was used. The CDR3 region of rearranged TCR beta genes was amplified from genomic DNA with a multiplex PCR assay. The Illumina HiSeq System was used to sequence the amplified TCR beta libraries as 87-base-pair reads. As for how the authors treated the data: A later analysis counted about 80 million unique TCR beta chains across the roughly 700 repertoires, and some 11 million of these chains were shared by at least two donors. A nearest-neighbor algorithm error-corrected the raw reads and collapsed the reads into unique sequences, merging closely related sequences to remove PCR and sequencing errors. CDR3 sequences were aligned to IMGT reference sequences to assign V, D and J gene segments. For a sequence to be retained, a match of at least six nucleotides to both a V gene segment and a J gene segment was required. Rearrangements were called productive when the CDR3 lacked stop codons and stayed in frame with V and J; all others were non-productive. CDR3 was defined according to IMGT convention as the region running from the second conserved V-encoded cysteine to the conserved J-encoded phenylalanine. The earlier analysis of 550 to 650 of the donors excluded any sequence lacking an unambiguous match to a single V gene segment. In an earlier analysis of around 590 of the donors, a V segment was called functional when productive rearrangements were above 56.7%, and segregating when the standard deviation between donors exceeded 5%. A statistical classification framework was built to diagnose cytomegalovirus status from the catalog of TCR beta chain sequences. In a later analysis, V and J genes were assigned by comparing TCR nucleotide sequences against IMGT/GENE-DB human TR gene sequences. In a later analysis, CDR3 sequences and most-parsimonious VDJ recombination scenarios were assigned using the TCRdist pipeline. In a later analysis, each TCR beta chain was defined by its CDR3 amino acid sequence together with its V-gene family, and reads without a unique V-gene family were excluded. To address suspected cross-contamination and a sequencing artifact, a later analysis removed roughly 640 highly shared, low-generation-probability nucleotide sequences. In a later analysis, a clonal expansion index for each public chain was calculated from normalized within-repertoire ranks of inferred template counts. A later analysis computed generation probabilities with a VDJ recombination model fitted to out-of-frame rearrangements, and checked the results against IGoR. A later analysis scored TCR-TCR, TCR-HLA and TCR-CMV co-occurrence with hypergeometric tests, applying a repertoire-size bias correction to TCR pairs. To estimate false discovery rates, a later analysis permuted the HLA or CMV assignments 20 times. In a later analysis, co-occurring TCRs were grouped using DBSCAN, and TCRdist sequence similarity was added for clustering within HLA-allele-positive subsets. Co-occurrence clustering excluded repertoires with fewer than 30,000 or more than 120,000 public chains, plus five with anomalous nucleotide sharing. This immuneACCESS table, as held by TCRdb, lists in-frame sequences with V and J called but not all clones. Of the missing ones, under half trace to an unresolved V gene in checked studies; the others have no known cause. That table is the source of V, J and clone size, and D and trimming were worked out from the DNA. The sample records 100,000 or so clones, roughly 80% of which are singletons. The top ten clones comprise roughly 4.2% of the sample.

Comments on this clone: The antigen it recognizes is unknown. No much larger clone exists at a distance of one base, and base qualities are not known.

The CDR3 has 15 amino acids, counting the end cysteine and phenylalanine. This entry keeps only the CDR3 DNA: 45 bases, framed from base 1. In the germline V gene, CDR1 corresponds to KGHSH and CDR2 to LQKENI. Trimming removed 3 bases from V and 0 bases from J, leaving 9 bases between the germline ends. Recombination linked TRBV18 to TRBJ2-1, with no D gene named confidently. The source of this sequence is a woman aged 40 to 50 in good health and CMV-seropositive. Sequenced: PBMCs. The CDR3 region reads CASSPLSDSYNEQFF. Here is the DNA: TGTGCCAGCTCACCTCTAAGTGACTCCTACAATGAGCAGTTCTTC.